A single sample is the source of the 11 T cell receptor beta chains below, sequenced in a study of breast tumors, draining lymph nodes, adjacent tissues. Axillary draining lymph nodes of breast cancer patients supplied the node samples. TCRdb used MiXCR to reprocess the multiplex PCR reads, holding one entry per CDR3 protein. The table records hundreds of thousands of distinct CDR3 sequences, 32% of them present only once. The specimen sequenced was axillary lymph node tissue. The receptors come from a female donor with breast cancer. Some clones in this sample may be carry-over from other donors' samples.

CDR3 coding DNA: TGTGCCAGCACAAGCGACGTGGGTCTTGGGGCCAACGTCCTGACTTTC. It specifies CASTSDVGLGANVLTF. The chain is built from TRBV6-1 and TRBJ2-6, with no clear D. The CDR3 runs to 16 residues. Germline values: CDR1 MNHNS, CDR2 SASEGT. V lost 7 bases and J 3 bases, leaving 16 bases between the germline ends.

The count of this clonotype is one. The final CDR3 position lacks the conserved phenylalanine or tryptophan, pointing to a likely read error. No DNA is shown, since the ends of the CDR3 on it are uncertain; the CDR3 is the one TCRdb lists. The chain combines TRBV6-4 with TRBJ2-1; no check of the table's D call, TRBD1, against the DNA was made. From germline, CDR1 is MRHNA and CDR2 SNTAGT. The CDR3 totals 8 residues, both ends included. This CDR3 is CARQQVKP.

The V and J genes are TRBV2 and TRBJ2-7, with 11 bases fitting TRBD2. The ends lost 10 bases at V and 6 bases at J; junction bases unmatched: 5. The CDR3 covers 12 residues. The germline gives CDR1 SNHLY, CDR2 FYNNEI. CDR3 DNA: TGTGCCACCGCGGGACTAGCGGCCGAGCAGTACTTC. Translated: CATAGLAAEQYF. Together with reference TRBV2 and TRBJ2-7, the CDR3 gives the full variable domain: EPEVTQTPSHQVTQMGQEVILRCVPISNHLYFYWYRQILGQKVEFLVSFYNNEISEKSEIFDDQFSVERPDGSNFTLKIRSTKLEDSAMYFCATAGLAAEQYFGPGTRLTVT.

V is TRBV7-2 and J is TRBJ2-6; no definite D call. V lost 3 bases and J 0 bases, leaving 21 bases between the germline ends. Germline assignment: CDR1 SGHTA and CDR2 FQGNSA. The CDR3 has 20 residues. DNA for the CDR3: TGTGCCAGCAGCTTGGGATGGTACAATGAGCAGTTCTCTGGGGCCAACGTCCTGACTTTC. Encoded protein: CASSLGWYNEQFSGANVLTF.

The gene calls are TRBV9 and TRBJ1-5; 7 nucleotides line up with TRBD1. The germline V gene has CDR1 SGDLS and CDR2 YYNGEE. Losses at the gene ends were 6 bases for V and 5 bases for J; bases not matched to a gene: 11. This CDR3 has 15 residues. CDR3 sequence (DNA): TGTGCCAGCACACAGACAGGGAGAGGGGATCAGCCCCAGCATTTT. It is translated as CASTQTGRGDQPQHF.

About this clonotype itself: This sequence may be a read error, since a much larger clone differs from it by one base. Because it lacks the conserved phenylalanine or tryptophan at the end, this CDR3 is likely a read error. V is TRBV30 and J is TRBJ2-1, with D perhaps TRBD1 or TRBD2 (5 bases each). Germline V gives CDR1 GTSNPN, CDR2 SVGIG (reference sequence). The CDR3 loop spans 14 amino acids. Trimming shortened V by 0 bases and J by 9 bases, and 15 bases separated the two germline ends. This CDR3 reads CAWSVPPGSFEQFL. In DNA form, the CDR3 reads TGTGCCTGGAGTGTACCCCCAGGGAGCTTTGAGCAGTTCCTC.

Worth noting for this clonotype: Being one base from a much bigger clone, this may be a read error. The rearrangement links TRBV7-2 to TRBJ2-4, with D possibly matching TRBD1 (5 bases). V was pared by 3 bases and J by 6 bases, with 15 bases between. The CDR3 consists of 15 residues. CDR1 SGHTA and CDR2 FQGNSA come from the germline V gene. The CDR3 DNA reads TGTGCCAGCAGCTTCGCCAGGGCTTTGGGAAACATTCAGTACTTC. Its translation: CASSFARALGNIQYF. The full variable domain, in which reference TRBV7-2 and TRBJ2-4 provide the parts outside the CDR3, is GAGVSQSPSNKVTEKGKDVELRCDPISGHTALYWYRQSLGQGLEFLIYFQGNSAPDKSGLPSDRFSAERTGGSVSTLTIQRTQQEDSAVYLCASSFARALGNIQYFGAGTRLSVL.

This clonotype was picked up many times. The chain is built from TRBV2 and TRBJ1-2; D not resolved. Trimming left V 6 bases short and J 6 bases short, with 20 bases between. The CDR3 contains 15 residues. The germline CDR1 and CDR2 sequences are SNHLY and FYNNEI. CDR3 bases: TGTGCCAGCAGCTCCAAAGGGCGGGAGGAGGATGGCTACACCTTC. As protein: CASSSKGREEDGYTF.

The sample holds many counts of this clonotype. The CDR3 loop reads CSIRLAGYGEQYF. CDR3 DNA sequence: TGCAGCATCAGATTAGCGGGATACGGCGAGCAGTACTTC. The rearrangement links TRBV29-1 to TRBJ2-7; 8 positions agree with TRBD2. Trimming removed 8 bases from V and 6 bases from J; junction bases left unmatched: 12. CDR1 and CDR2 from the germline V gene are SQVTM and ANQGSEA. CDR3 length: 13 amino acids.

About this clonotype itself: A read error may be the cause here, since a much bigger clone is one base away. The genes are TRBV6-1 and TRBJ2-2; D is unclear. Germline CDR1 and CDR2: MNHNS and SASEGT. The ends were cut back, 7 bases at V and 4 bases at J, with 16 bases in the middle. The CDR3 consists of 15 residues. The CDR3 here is CASNSRSSGTGELFF. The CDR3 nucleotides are TGTGCCAGCAATAGCAGGAGTTCGGGCACCGGGGAGCTGTTTTTT.

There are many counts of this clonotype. The CDR3 is CAISDGGSYDEQYF. For the CDR3, the DNA is TGTGCCATCAGTGATGGCGGGAGTTATGACGAGCAGTACTTC. This rearrangement joins TRBV10-3 to TRBJ2-7; the match to TRBD2 covers 7 bases. Trimming cost V 3 bases and J 5 bases; bases outside gene matches: 7. Germline CDR1 is ENHRY and CDR2 is SYGVKD. This CDR3 region has 14 residues.